This passage covers 10 T cell receptor beta chains from one sample sequenced in a study of shared clonotypes between healthy human individuals. Data came from immunoSEQ multiplex PCR; TCRdb stores just in-frame clones and leaves some out. The sample records more than 2 million clones, about 94% being singletons. Naive CD8 cells were CD45RO-negative, positively selected for CCR7, excluding terminally differentiated effector memory CD45RA+ cells. The sequencing sample was made of naive CD8+ T cells from PBMCs. These receptors came from a man aged 18-30 years in good health. Some clones in this sample may be carry-over from other donors' samples.

The rearrangement joins TRBV6-1 to TRBJ2-7; 8 nucleotides line up with TRBD2. V gave up 6 bases and J gave up 7 bases; unmatched junction bases: 14. This CDR3 has 15 residues. The germline CDR1 and CDR2 sequences are MNHNS and SASEGT. The CDR3 sequence: CASSPSGSFLWEQYF. Here the CDR3 DNA reads TGTGCCAGCAGCCCCAGCGGGAGTTTCCTCTGGGAGCAGTACTTC.

The chain joins TRBV30 to TRBJ1-5; 7 nucleotides align to TRBD1. Trimming cost V 3 bases and J 4 bases; bases outside gene matches: 6. In germline, CDR1 is GTSNPN, CDR2 SVGIG (reference sequence). This CDR3 contains 14 residues. CDR3 amino acids: CAWRMTGPNQPQHF. CDR3 in DNA: TGTGCCTGGAGGATGACAGGGCCTAATCAGCCCCAGCATTTT.

The CDR3 bases are TGTGCCAGCAGCTTAAGGCTGAGATGGGCGGAGACCTACAATGAGCAGTTCTTC. It is translated as CASSLRLRWAETYNEQFF. The chain links TRBV7-2 to TRBJ2-1; the D is unclear. Germline-derived CDR1 and CDR2 are SGHTA and FQGNSA. Trimming removed 2 bases from V and 2 bases from J, with 19 bases in between. This CDR3 comprises 18 residues.

V and J are TRBV19 and TRBJ2-7; D unresolved. The CDR3 length is 13 residues. The V and J ends lost 9 bases and 1 base respectively, with 13 bases between them. Germline CDR1 is LNHDA and CDR2 is SQIVND (reference sequence). The CDR3 spells CASLNENSYEQYF. CDR3 DNA: TGTGCCAGCCTAAATGAGAATTCCTACGAGCAGTACTTC.

The V gene is TRBV6-5, the J gene TRBJ2-7, with TRBD1 as a possible D gene (6 bases). CDR3 length equals 11 residues. The germline V gene has CDR1 MNHEY and CDR2 SVGAGI. Trimming left V 11 bases short and J 3 bases short, with 11 bases between. The CDR3 loop reads CAGLGGYEQYF. The CDR3 DNA sequence: TGTGCCGGATTAGGGGGCTACGAGCAGTACTTC.

This clone was observed once. The J gene is TRBJ2-7, the V gene TRBV7-3, with D perhaps TRBD1 or TRBD2 (6 bases each). The CDR3 length is 15 residues. The V gene's germline CDR1 is SGHTA and CDR2 FQGTGA. The V and J ends lost 5 bases and 7 bases respectively, with 21 bases between them. CDR3 nucleotides: TGTGCCAGCAGCAAAGGGGGACTCTTAAGCGGGGAGCAGTACTTC. Protein sequence: CASSKGGLLSGEQYF.

Worth noting for this clone: This same CDR3 is encoded by further DNA sequences in the sample. The chain is built from TRBV9 and TRBJ2-7; D is perhaps TRBD2 (5 bases). CDR3 length equals 14 residues. Germline V gives CDR1 SGDLS, CDR2 YYNGEE. The V gene lost 2 bases and the J gene lost 1 base, with 10 bases spanning the gap. The CDR3 bases are TGTGCCAGCAGCGTGGGGAGTGGGTCCTACGAGCAGTACTTC. Translation: CASSVGSGSYEQYF. Filled out from reference TRBV9 and TRBJ2-7, the complete variable domain reads DSGVTQTPKHLITATGQRVTLRCSPRSGDLSVYWYQQSLDQGLQFLIQYYNGEERAKGNILERFSAQQFPDLHSELNLSSLELGDSALYFCASSVGSGSYEQYFGPGTRLTVT.

This chain links TRBV11-3 with TRBJ2-1, with D maybe TRBD1 (6 bases). V shed 5 bases and J shed 2 bases, with 16 bases lying between them. Germline lookup yields CDR1 SGHNT and CDR2 YENEEA. The CDR3 totals 16 residues. DNA for the CDR3: TGTGCCAGCAGCCCCCACAGAGGGGGAACCTACAATGAGCAGTTCTTC. Its translation: CASSPHRGGTYNEQFF.

This clone was detected once. V and J are TRBV28 and TRBJ1-4; 7 nucleotides match TRBD1. This CDR3 spans 14 amino acids. The junction had 8 bases not matched to a gene; V was cut back by 5 bases and J by 8 bases. CDR1 MDHEN and CDR2 SYDVKM come from the germline V gene. The chain's CDR3 is CASSPRDSKEKLFF. In nucleotides, the CDR3 is TGTGCCAGCAGTCCTAGGGACAGTAAGGAAAAACTGTTTTTT.

This rearrangement joins TRBV9 to TRBJ2-5, with 7 bases matching TRBD2. This CDR3 contains 14 residues. CDR1 is SGDLS and CDR2 is YYNGEE in the germline V gene. J was trimmed by 7 bases and V by 3 bases; bases with no gene match: 9. The CDR3 here is CASSATGRQGTQYF. The CDR3 DNA follows: TGTGCCAGCAGCGCTACCGGGAGGCAGGGGACCCAGTACTTC. The full variable domain, completed using reference TRBV9 and TRBJ2-5, is DSGVTQTPKHLITATGQRVTLRCSPRSGDLSVYWYQQSLDQGLQFLIQYYNGEERAKGNILERFSAQQFPDLHSELNLSSLELGDSALYFCASSATGRQGTQYFGPGTRLLVL.